A selection of T cell receptor beta chains follows, all from one sample in a study of T cell changes during pregnancy in multiple sclerosis. The assay was immunoSEQ multiplex PCR, and TCRdb's table has in-frame clones only and misses some. The sample includes more than 55,000 clones, about nine tenths of them seen just once. Sample: peripheral blood, taken after pregnancy. The source is a female donor in good health, enrolled as a control in a pregnancy study. Each CDR3 is given without its conserved first and last residue. Clone size is given for some rows only: seen once, a few or many times, or a class if the clone is expanded.

TRBV30	-	TRBJ1-6	AWSVKEEYNSPLH
TRBV5-6	-	TRBJ1-2	ASSFINYGYT
TRBV18	-	TRBJ2-5	ASSPPSQQETQY
TRBV5-5	-	TRBJ1-3	ASSPSPLTDSGNTIY
TRBV14	once	TRBJ1-5	ASSQGSHQPQH
TRBV4-2	-	TRBJ2-7	ASSQARLGSYEQY
TRBV7-8	-	TRBJ1-1	ASSLGAGTEAF
TRBV6-5	-	TRBJ1-2	ASSPEQGLRGYT
TRBV27	-	TRBJ2-1	ASSSRGSYNEQF
TRBV2	-	TRBJ1-2	ASSETVYGYT
TRBV7-3	-	TRBJ2-5	ASSRDRETSQY
TRBV4-1	few	TRBJ1-4	ASSQDPGWNEKLF
TRBV5-6	-	TRBJ1-6	ASSRRTGSGSSPLH
TRBV10-3	-	TRBJ1-1	AIHDWALNTEAF
TRBV7-2	-	TRBJ2-3	ASSLRVRGAWTDTQY
TRBV7-2	-	TRBJ2-7	ASSPRQGSSEQY
TRBV5-1	once	TRBJ1-2	ASSSLDRGLGGYT
TRBV5-1	-	TRBJ2-5	ASSLVGSTRRETQY
TRBV28	-	TRBJ1-2	ASSLVAVHYGYT
TRBV19	-	TRBJ1-1	ASSIARNTEAF
TRBV14	-	TRBJ2-3	ASSRQLAVSTDTQY
TRBV4-2	-	TRBJ2-1	ASSRAGTNYNEQF
TRBV6-1	once	TRBJ1-2	ASSEALWQADYGYT
TRBV7-8	few	TRBJ2-2	ASSPTGNTGELF
TRBV6-5	-	TRBJ2-7	ASSSPGEQY
TRBV7-2	-	TRBJ1-3	ASSLGTGGLYSGNTIY
TRBV11-3	-	TRBJ2-3	ASSLNSGGSTDTQY
TRBV30	-	TRBJ1-1	AWDRESTEAF
TRBV5-1	-	TRBJ1-1	ASSWGQGNTEAF
TRBV4-2	-	TRBJ2-1	ASSQSTSGEVNEQF
TRBV5-1	-	TRBJ1-4	ASCLDYRANEKLF
TRBV12-5	-	TRBJ2-2	ASGSVATGGHTGELF
TRBV10-3	-	TRBJ2-1	AIRAFSGGAYNEQF
TRBV2	few	TRBJ1-1	ASRTRRGQRNTEAF
TRBV5-6	-	TRBJ1-1	ASSFGQGGTEAF
TRBV7-2	-	TRBJ2-3	ASSLTMLAGGRETDTQY
TRBV30	-	TRBJ1-1	AWSVSGQGTTNTEAF
TRBV2	few	TRBJ2-7	ASDRGRLEQY
TRBV7-2	-	TRBJ1-1	ASSLRNRDTEAF
TRBV2	-	TRBJ2-5	ASILGVGETQY
TRBV7-9	-	TRBJ1-4	ASTLRGGSEKLF
TRBV5-5	-	TRBJ1-2	ASSWDRGYGYT
TRBV6-6	-	TRBJ1-3	ASSLDSPLKNTIY
TRBV5-1	-	TRBJ2-5	ASSLVVETQY
TRBV11-3	-	TRBJ1-6	ASSSRQGRDSPLH
TRBV9	-	TRBJ2-3	ASSSYGGAELATDTQY
TRBV4-2	-	TRBJ1-2	ASSQAGDRGIGGYT
TRBV19	-	TRBJ1-2	ASSTQQGPGYGYT
TRBV7-9	-	TRBJ2-1	ASSPPSDFQF
TRBV10-3	-	TRBJ1-2	AISGDRGSYGYT
TRBV25-1	-	TRBJ1-2	ASSEGQLSGGYT
TRBV30	-	TRBJ1-3	AWSGNRARSSGNTIY
TRBV9	few	TRBJ1-2	ASSRGGNYGYT
TRBV9	-	TRBJ1-2	ASSLGGDYGYT
TRBV29-1	-	TRBJ2-2	SVELWGRDVGELF
TRBV27	-	TRBJ2-5	ASSRRDQETQY
TRBV5-1	once	TRBJ2-5	ASSFGVAGTQETQY
TRBV18	-	TRBJ1-2	ASSQEANYGYT